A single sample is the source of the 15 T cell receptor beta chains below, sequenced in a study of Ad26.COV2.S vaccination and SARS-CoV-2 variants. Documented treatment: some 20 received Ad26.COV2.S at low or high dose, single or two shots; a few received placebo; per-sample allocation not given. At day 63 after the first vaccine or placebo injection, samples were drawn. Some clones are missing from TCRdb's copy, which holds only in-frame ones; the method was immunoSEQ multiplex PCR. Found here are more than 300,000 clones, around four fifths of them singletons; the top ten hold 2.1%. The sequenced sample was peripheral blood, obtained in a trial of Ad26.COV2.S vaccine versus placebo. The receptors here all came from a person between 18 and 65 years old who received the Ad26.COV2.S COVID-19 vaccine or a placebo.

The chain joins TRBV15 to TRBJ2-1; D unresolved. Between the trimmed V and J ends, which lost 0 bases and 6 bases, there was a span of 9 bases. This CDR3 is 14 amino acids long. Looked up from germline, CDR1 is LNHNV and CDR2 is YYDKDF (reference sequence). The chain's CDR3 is CATSRDIGFNEQFF. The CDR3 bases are TGTGCCACCAGCAGAGATATCGGGTTCAATGAGCAGTTCTTC.

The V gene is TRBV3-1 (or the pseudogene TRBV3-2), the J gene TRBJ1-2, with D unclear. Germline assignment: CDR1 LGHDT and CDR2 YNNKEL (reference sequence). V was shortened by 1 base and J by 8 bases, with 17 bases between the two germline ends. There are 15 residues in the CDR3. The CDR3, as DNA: TGTGCCAGCAGCCAAGTCCACTCGCGGGGTGAAGGCTACACCTTC. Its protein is CASSQVHSRGEGYTF.

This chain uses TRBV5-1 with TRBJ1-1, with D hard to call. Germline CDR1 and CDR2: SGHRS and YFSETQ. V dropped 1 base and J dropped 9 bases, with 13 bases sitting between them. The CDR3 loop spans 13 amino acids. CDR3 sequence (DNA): TGCGCCAGCAGCTTGACTTTGGACGCTCAAGCTTTCTTT. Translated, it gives CASSLTLDAQAFF.

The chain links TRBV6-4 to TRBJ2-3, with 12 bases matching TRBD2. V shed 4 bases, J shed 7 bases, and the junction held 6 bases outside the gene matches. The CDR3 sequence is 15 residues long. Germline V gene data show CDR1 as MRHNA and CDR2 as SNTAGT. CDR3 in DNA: TGTGCCAGCAGTGCCCAGGGACTAGCGGGCAATACGCAGTATTTT. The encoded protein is CASSAQGLAGNTQYF.

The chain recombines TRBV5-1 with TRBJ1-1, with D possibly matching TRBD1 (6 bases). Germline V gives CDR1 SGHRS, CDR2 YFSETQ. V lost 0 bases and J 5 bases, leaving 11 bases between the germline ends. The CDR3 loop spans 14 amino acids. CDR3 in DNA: TGCGCCAGCAGCTTGGGGGTCAGGGGTACTGAAGCTTTCTTT. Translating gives CASSLGVRGTEAFF.

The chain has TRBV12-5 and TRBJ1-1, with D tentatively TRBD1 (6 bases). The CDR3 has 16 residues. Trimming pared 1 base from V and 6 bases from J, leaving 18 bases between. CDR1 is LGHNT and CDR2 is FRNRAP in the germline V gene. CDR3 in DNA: TGTGCTAGTGGTTTGGGGTTCACACAGGGTGGAGCTGAAGCTTTCTTT. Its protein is CASGLGFTQGGAEAFF.

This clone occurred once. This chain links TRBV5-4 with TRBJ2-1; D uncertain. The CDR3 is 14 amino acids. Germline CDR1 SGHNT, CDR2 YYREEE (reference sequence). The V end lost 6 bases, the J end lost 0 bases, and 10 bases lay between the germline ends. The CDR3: CASTSPDSYNEQFF. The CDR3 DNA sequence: TGTGCCAGCACCTCACCAGACTCCTACAATGAGCAGTTCTTC.

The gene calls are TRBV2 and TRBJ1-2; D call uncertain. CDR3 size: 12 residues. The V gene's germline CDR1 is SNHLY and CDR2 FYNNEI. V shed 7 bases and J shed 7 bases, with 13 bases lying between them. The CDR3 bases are TGTGCCAGCATCCACCCCCGCGGTGGCTACACCTTC. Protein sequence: CASIHPRGGYTF.

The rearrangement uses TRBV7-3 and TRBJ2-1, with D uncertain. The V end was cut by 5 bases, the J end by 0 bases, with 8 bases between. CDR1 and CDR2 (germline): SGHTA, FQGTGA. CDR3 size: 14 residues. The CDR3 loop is CASSLTASYNEQFF. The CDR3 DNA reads TGTGCCAGCAGCCTCACGGCCTCCTACAATGAGCAGTTCTTC.

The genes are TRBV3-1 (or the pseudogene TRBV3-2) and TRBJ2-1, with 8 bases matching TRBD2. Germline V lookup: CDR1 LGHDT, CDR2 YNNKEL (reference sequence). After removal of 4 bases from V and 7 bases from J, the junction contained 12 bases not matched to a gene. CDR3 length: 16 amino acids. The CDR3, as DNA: TGTGCCAGCAGCCTCCTTAGCGGGACCGCTCGGAATGAGCAGTTCTTC. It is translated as CASSLLSGTARNEQFF.

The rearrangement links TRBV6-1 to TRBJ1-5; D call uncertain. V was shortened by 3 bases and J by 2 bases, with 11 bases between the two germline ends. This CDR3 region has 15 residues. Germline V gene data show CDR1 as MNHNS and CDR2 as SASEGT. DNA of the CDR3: TGTGCCAGCAGTGAGGTCGGGGTTGGCAATCAGCCCCAGCATTTT. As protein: CASSEVGVGNQPQHF.

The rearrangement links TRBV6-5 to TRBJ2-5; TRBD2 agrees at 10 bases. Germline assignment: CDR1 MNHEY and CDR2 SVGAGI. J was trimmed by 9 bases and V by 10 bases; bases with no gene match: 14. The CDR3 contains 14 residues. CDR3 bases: TGTGCCACTTCTCGGGCTAGCGGGGGACTAGCCCAGTACTTC. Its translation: CATSRASGGLAQYF.

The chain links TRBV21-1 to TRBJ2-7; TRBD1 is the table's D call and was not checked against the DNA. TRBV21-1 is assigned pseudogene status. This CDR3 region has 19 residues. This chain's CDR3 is CASSTAGTGDTAPSYEQYF. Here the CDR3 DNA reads TGTGCCAGCAGCACAGCCGGGACAGGGGACACTGCACCCTCCTACGAGCAGTACTTC.

In nucleotides, the CDR3 is TGCAGCGTCGCAGGGGGTGCAGAGACCCAGTACTTC. This sequence encodes CSVAGGAETQYF. This chain joins TRBV29-1 and TRBJ2-5, with 7 bases matching TRBD1. V shed 6 bases and J 4 bases; nucleotides not matched to a gene: 5. This CDR3 spans 12 amino acids. Germline CDR1 SQVTM, CDR2 ANQGSEA. Full variable domain (outside the CDR3, taken from reference TRBV29-1 and TRBJ2-5): SAVISQKPSRDICQRGTSLTIQCQVDSQVTMMFWYRQQPGQSLTLIATANQGSEATYESGFVIDKFPISRPNLTFSTLTVSNMSPEDSSIYLCSVAGGAETQYFGPGTRLLVL.

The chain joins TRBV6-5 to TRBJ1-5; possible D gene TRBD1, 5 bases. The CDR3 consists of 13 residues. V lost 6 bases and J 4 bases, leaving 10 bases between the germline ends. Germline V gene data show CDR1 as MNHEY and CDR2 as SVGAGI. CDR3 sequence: CASRRGVNQPQHF. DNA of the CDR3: TGTGCCAGCAGGAGAGGGGTTAATCAGCCCCAGCATTTT.